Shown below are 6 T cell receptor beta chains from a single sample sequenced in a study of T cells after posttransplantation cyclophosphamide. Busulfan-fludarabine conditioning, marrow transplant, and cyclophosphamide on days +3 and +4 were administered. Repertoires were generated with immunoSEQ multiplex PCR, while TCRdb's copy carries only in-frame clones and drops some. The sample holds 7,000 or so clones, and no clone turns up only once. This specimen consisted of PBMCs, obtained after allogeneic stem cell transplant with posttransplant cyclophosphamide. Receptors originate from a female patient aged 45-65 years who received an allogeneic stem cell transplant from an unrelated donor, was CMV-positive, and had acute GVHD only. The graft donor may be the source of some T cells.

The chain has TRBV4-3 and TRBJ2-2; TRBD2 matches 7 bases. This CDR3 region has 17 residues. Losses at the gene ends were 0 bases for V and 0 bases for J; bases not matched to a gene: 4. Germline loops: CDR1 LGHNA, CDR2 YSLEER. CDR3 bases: TGCGCCAGCAGCCAAGATCGGCTAGCGGCGAACACCGGGGAGCTGTTTTTT. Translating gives CASSQDRLAANTGELFF.

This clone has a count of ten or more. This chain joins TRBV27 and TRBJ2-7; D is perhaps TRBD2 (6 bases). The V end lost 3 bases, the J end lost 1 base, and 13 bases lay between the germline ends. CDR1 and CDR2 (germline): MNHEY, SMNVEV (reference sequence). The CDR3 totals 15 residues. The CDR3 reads CASSFTTGASYEQYF. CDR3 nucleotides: TGTGCCAGCAGTTTCACAACGGGAGCATCCTACGAGCAGTACTTC.

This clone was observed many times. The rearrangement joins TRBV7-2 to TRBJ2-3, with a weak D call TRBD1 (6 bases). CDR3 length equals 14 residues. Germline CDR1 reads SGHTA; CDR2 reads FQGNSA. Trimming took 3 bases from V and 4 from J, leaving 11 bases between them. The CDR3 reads CASSLGSGADTQYF. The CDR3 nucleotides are TGTGCCAGCAGCTTGGGGTCAGGGGCAGATACGCAGTATTTT.

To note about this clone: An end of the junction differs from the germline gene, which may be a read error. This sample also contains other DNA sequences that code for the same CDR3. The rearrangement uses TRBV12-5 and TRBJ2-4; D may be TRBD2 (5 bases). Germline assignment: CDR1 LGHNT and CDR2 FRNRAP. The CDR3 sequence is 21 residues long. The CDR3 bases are TGTGCTAGTGGGTTGGTCAGGACTCTGGGATTTTTAGGAGAGGGCAAAAACATTCAGTACTTC. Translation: CASGLVRTLGFLGEGKNIQYF.

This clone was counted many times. CDR3 residues: CAIRLAGSNTGELFF. The DNA of the CDR3 is TGTGCCATCAGGCTAGCGGGGTCGAACACCGGGGAGCTGTTTTTT. The rearrangement links TRBV10-3 to TRBJ2-2; 9 nucleotides align to TRBD2. Germline CDR1 and CDR2: ENHRY and SYGVKD. CDR3 size: 15 residues. Unmatched junction bases numbered 2, after V lost 6 bases and J lost 0 bases.

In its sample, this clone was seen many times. The CDR3: CASSQSGGMREQYF. The CDR3 nucleotides are TGCGCCAGCAGTCAATCCGGGGGTATGAGGGAGCAGTACTTC. The chain uses TRBV23-1 and TRBJ2-7, with D perhaps TRBD2 (6 bases). TRBV23-1 is recorded as an ORF, its role being uncertain. The length of the CDR3 is 14 residues. V dropped 0 bases and J dropped 7 bases, with 13 bases sitting between them.